These 6 T cell receptor beta chains share one sample of origin, sequenced in a study of metastatic and nonmetastatic thyroid tumors. No treatment of any kind had been given to any patient before thyroid surgery. TCRdb re-called clones via MiXCR from the PCR reads. The top ten hold around 9.6% of the sample, which has tens of thousands of clones, 26% seen once. Material for sequencing was blood. These receptors were taken from a female donor with papillary thyroid cancer or a benign thyroid nodule (not recorded which). Some clones in this sample may be carry-over from other donors' samples.

This chain links TRBV28 with TRBJ1-6, with D maybe TRBD1 (6 bases). The germline V gene encodes CDR1 MDHEN and CDR2 SYDVKM. V was cut by 5 bases and J by 4 bases, with 15 bases left in between. The CDR3 is made up of 16 amino acids. The CDR3 DNA reads as TGTGCCAGCAGTGGGGGCGGGCGCCGGTATAATTCACCCCTCCACTTT. Protein product: CASSGGGRRYNSPLHF. Full variable domain (outside the CDR3, taken from reference TRBV28 and TRBJ1-6): DVKVTQSSRYLVKRTGEKVFLECVQDMDHENMFWYRQDPGLGLRLIYFSYDVKMKEKGDIPEGYSVSREKKERFSLILESASTNQTSMYLCASSGGGRRYNSPLHFGNGTRLTVT.

This rearrangement joins TRBV6-5 to TRBJ2-3; D not certain. V dropped 6 bases and J dropped 4 bases, with 23 bases sitting between them. CDR1 is MNHEY and CDR2 is SVGAGI in the germline V gene. The CDR3 totals 17 residues. CDR3 sequence (DNA): TGTGCCAGCAGCCCCAGCCCTATAGTCTACCGGGCAGATACGCAGTATTTT. Protein product: CASSPSPIVYRADTQYF.

This clone was detected ten times or more. The chain joins TRBV20-1 to TRBJ2-2, with 7 bases matching TRBD1. This CDR3 spans 12 amino acids. The ends lost 6 bases at V and 5 bases at J; junction bases unmatched: 3. Germline V gene lookup returns CDR1 DFQATT and CDR2 SNEGSKA (reference sequence). Here the CDR3 reads CSALRGTGELFF. In nucleotides, the CDR3 is TGCAGTGCCCTCAGGGGGACCGGGGAGCTGTTTTTT.

The chain is built from TRBV11-1 and TRBJ1-1; TRBD1 agrees at 7 bases. CDR3 length: 17 residues. Germline V lookup: CDR1 SGHAT, CDR2 FQDESV (reference sequence). V lost 1 base, J lost 4 bases, and 12 bases stayed unmatched. CDR3 coding DNA: TGTGCCAGCAGCTTAGGGTGGGGAGTGAGGGGGCCCACTGAAGCTTTCTTT. It encodes CASSLGWGVRGPTEAFF.

In its sample, this clone was seen a few times. The V gene is TRBV28, the J gene TRBJ2-7; 8 bases agree with TRBD2. CDR1 is MDHEN, CDR2 SYDVKM, per germline. V lost 4 bases and J lost 2; bases outside the gene matches: 7. CDR3 length: 15 residues. Here the CDR3 DNA reads TGTGCCAGCAGTTATACCCGGGGGGGGGCCTACGAGCAGTACTTC. It translates to CASSYTRGGAYEQYF.

By sample fraction, this clone is medium-sized. The rearrangement joins TRBV6-1 to TRBJ2-5; D gene ambiguous. Trimming took 5 bases from V and 3 from J, leaving 10 bases between them. In germline, CDR1 is MNHNS, CDR2 SASEGT. CDR3 length: 13 amino acids. The CDR3 sequence: CASSPQPEETQYF. CDR3 sequence (DNA): TGTGCCAGCAGTCCCCAGCCGGAAGAGACCCAGTACTTC.